This entry lists 19 T cell receptor beta chains sequenced from one sample in a study of CD8 T cells in ankylosing spondylitis. Study-wide findings and caveats: Seemingly characteristic of ankylosing spondylitis blood was a TCR beta motif consisting of several highly homologous variants.

No cognate antigen is known for these TCRs. TCRdb redid the calling of the 5' RACE reads with MiXCR, one entry per CDR3 protein. The sample has over 450,000 distinct CDR3 sequences; roughly 13% are singletons. Material: blood, either unsorted or a sorted T cell fraction (not recorded which). These receptors were taken from a male donor with ankylosing spondylitis.

This clonotype was seen at least ten times. The CDR3 loop reads CASSEDRGADTQYF. CDR3 in DNA: TGCGCCAGCAGCGAGGACAGGGGGGCAGATACGCAGTATTTT. J is TRBJ2-3 and V is TRBV5-1, with 10 bases identical to TRBD1. There are 14 residues in the CDR3. Unmatched junction bases numbered 3, after V lost 4 bases and J lost 4 bases. CDR1 is SGHRS, CDR2 YFSETQ, per germline.

This clonotype has just a few counts. CDR3 amino acids: CASSLEGTLAGFTDTQYF. Here the CDR3 DNA reads TGTGCCAGCAGCTTAGAAGGAACTCTAGCGGGGTTCACAGATACGCAGTATTTT. J is TRBJ2-3 and V is TRBV11-2; TRBD2 agrees at 9 bases. In germline, CDR1 is SGHAT, CDR2 FQNNGV. The V segment lost 0 bases and the J segment 2 bases; nucleotides outside the gene matches: 9. The CDR3 runs to 18 residues. The full variable domain, in which reference TRBV11-2 and TRBJ2-3 provide the parts outside the CDR3, is EAGVAQSPRYKIIEKRQSVAFWCNPISGHATLYWYQQILGQGPKLLIQFQNNGVVDDSQLPKDRFSAERLKGVDSTLKIQPAKLEDSAVYLCASSLEGTLAGFTDTQYFGPGTRLTVL.

Only a few counts were recorded for this clonotype. The genes are TRBV20-1 and TRBJ2-5; 12 bases are a match to TRBD2. This CDR3 contains 15 residues. In germline, CDR1 is DFQATT, CDR2 SNEGSKA (reference sequence). V dropped 0 bases and J dropped 5; count of bases not matched to a gene: 4. CDR3 loop: CSARDRTSGIETQYF. Written as DNA, the CDR3 is TGCAGTGCTAGAGATAGGACTAGCGGGATTGAGACCCAGTACTTC.

This clonotype was seen more than once but under ten times. DNA of the CDR3: TGCAGTGCCCCGAGAGTCCATAACACCGGGGAGCTGTTTTTT. Amino acids: CSAPRVHNTGELFF. The V gene is TRBV20-1, the J gene TRBJ2-2, with no clear D. The germline CDR1 and CDR2 sequences are DFQATT and SNEGSKA (reference sequence). This CDR3 is built from 14 residues. Trimming left V 6 bases short and J 2 bases short, with 13 bases between.

The rearrangement links TRBV11-2 to TRBJ2-1; 12 bases are shared with TRBD2. The germline V gene encodes CDR1 SGHAT and CDR2 FQNNGV. The V segment lost 1 base and the J segment 2 bases; nucleotides outside the gene matches: 6. This CDR3 comprises 18 residues. CDR3 sequence reads: CASSLGASGRGTYNEQFF. Here the CDR3 DNA reads TGTGCCAGCAGCTTAGGGGCTAGCGGGAGGGGGACCTACAATGAGCAGTTCTTC.

V and J are TRBV29-1 and TRBJ2-5; 11 nucleotides align to TRBD2. This CDR3 has 14 amino acids. Trimming at V came to 8 bases and at J to 1 base, leaving 6 bases not matched to a gene. Looked up from germline, CDR1 is SQVTM and CDR2 is ANQGSEA. In nucleotides, the CDR3 is TGCAGCTCAACGCTAGCGGGGGGCCAAGAGACCCAGTACTTC. It specifies CSSTLAGGQETQYF.

V gene TRBV12-3 or TRBV12-4 combines with J gene TRBJ2-1, with TRBD2 matching over 7 bases. V was pared by 3 bases and J by 12 bases, with 17 bases of the junction left unmatched. The CDR3 is 16 residues long. CDR3 sequence reads: CASSFRVAGWARLQFF. CDR3 sequence (DNA): TGTGCCAGCAGTTTCAGAGTAGCGGGCTGGGCCCGGCTGCAGTTCTTC.

A few counts support this clonotype. The chain links TRBV5-1 to TRBJ2-6; D ambiguous. CDR1 is SGHRS, CDR2 YFSETQ, per germline. V lost 1 base and J lost 2, with 7 bases in between. The CDR3 has 15 residues. The CDR3 DNA sequence: TGCGCCAGCAGCTTGCATGGGGCTGGGGCCAACGTCCTGACTTTC. Translation gives CASSLHGAGANVLTF.

This clonotype was counted at least ten times. The chain recombines TRBV4-2 with TRBJ2-7; 7 nucleotides align to TRBD1. The CDR3 has 17 residues. The V segment lost 4 bases and the J segment 0 bases; nucleotides outside the gene matches: 12. Germline CDR1 LGHNA, CDR2 YNFKEQ. CDR3: CASSLASGQRDSYEQYF. CDR3 DNA: TGTGCCAGCAGCCTGGCGTCGGGACAGAGAGACTCCTACGAGCAGTACTTC.

This clonotype was seen a handful of times. The chain combines TRBV18 with TRBJ2-2, with no clear D. The CDR3 is 15 residues long. The germline gives CDR1 KGHSH, CDR2 LQKENI. V was trimmed by 2 bases and J by 0 bases, leaving 7 bases between them. CDR3 nucleotide sequence: TGTGCCAGCTCACCAGTCAGAACGAACACCGGGGAGCTGTTTTTT. This sequence encodes CASSPVRTNTGELFF.

The chain uses TRBV20-1 and TRBJ2-1; no reliable D call. Trimming removed 2 bases from V and 4 bases from J, with 12 bases in between. Germline CDR1 DFQATT, CDR2 SNEGSKA (reference sequence). The CDR3 spans 14 residues. This CDR3 reads CSARFSSGYNEQFF. The DNA of the CDR3 is TGCAGTGCTAGATTTTCTAGTGGGTACAATGAGCAGTTCTTC.

A few counts support this clonotype. The V gene is TRBV30, the J gene TRBJ2-2; D not certain. The CDR3 consists of 13 residues. CDR1 is GTSNPN, CDR2 SVGIG, per germline (reference sequence). V lost 0 bases and J 5 bases, leaving 7 bases between the germline ends. CDR3 nucleotides: TGTGCCTGGAGTGTTCACAGAACCGGGGAGCTGTTTTTT. It specifies CAWSVHRTGELFF.

This clonotype was observed at least ten times. A read error may account for a junction end that differs from germline. The CDR3 is CASNLRVGPFNEQFF. CDR3 in DNA: TGTGCCAGCAACTTAAGGGTAGGGCCCTTCAATGAGCAGTTCTTC. The chain combines TRBV7-9 with TRBJ2-1; D gene ambiguous. CDR1 and CDR2 from the germline V gene are SEHNR and FQNEAQ (reference sequence). The CDR3 spans 15 residues.

The table lists this clonotype with a few counts. V usage is TRBV10-1 and J usage is TRBJ2-7; 9 nucleotides agree with TRBD2. In germline, CDR1 is WNHNN, CDR2 SYGVQD (reference sequence). This CDR3 is built from 16 residues. V was clipped by 2 bases and J by 1 base; unmatched bases: 6. In DNA form, the CDR3 reads TGCGCCAGCAGTGAGCCCAAGACTAGCGGATCCTACGAGCAGTACGTC. Protein sequence: CASSEPKTSGSYEQYV.

In this sample, this clonotype turned up a few times. This chain joins TRBV5-1 and TRBJ2-5; no clear D. Trimming took off 4 bases at V and 4 bases at J, with 14 bases between the two ends. The germline V gene encodes CDR1 SGHRS and CDR2 YFSETQ. This CDR3 region has 14 residues. In DNA, the CDR3 is TGCGCCAGCAGCACCGGATCAGGCCGAGAGACCCAGTACTTC. Its translation: CASSTGSGRETQYF.

The sample holds a few counts of this clonotype. This sequence joins TRBV6-1 and TRBJ1-5, with 7 bases fitting TRBD1. V dropped 4 bases and J dropped 7; count of bases not matched to a gene: 7. Looked up from germline, CDR1 is MNHNS and CDR2 is SASEGT. CDR3 length: 14 amino acids. The CDR3 bases are TGTGCCAGCAGTGGGGGGGACAGCGTCCAGCCCCAGCATTTT. Protein: CASSGGDSVQPQHF.

Only one count was recorded for this clonotype. The chain employs TRBV19 and TRBJ1-1; D is unresolved. Looked up from germline, CDR1 is LNHDA and CDR2 is SQIVND (reference sequence). V dropped 3 bases and J dropped 1 base, with 12 bases sitting between them. The CDR3 loop spans 15 amino acids. DNA of the CDR3: TGTGCCAGTAGTATTTCGTGGCACTCGAACACTGAAGCTTTCTTT. Its protein product is CASSISWHSNTEAFF. Combining the CDR3 with reference TRBV19 and TRBJ1-1 gives the whole variable domain DGGITQSPKYLFRKEGQNVTLSCEQNLNHDAMYWYRQDPGQGLRLIYYSQIVNDFQKGDIAEGYSVSREKKESFPLTVTSAQKNPTAFYLCASSISWHSNTEAFFGQGTRLTVV.

A few counts support this clonotype. The chain uses TRBV20-1 and TRBJ1-2; maybe TRBD1 (6 bases). Germline V gene lookup returns CDR1 DFQATT and CDR2 SNEGSKA (reference sequence). CDR3 length: 12 residues. The ends were cut back, 6 bases at V and 4 bases at J, with 12 bases in the middle. The CDR3 coding sequence is TGCAGTGCCACGACAGGCCCCTATGGCTACACCTTC. It yields the protein CSATTGPYGYTF.

CDR3 residues: CATRPGLAAGELFF. Here the CDR3 DNA reads TGTGCCACCAGACCGGGACTAGCGGCCGGGGAGCTGTTTTTT. V is TRBV24-1 and J is TRBJ2-2; TRBD2 agrees at 11 bases. The CDR3 is 14 residues long. The ends lost 7 bases at V and 6 bases at J; junction bases unmatched: 3. Germline values: CDR1 KGHDR, CDR2 SFDVKD.